The 26 T cell receptor beta chains listed next were all sequenced from one sample in a study of Ad26.COV2.S vaccination and SARS-CoV-2 variants. Treatment meaning: 15 to 20 received Ad26.COV2.S at low or high dose, single or two shots; 5 received placebo; per-sample allocation not given. Each sample was drawn 63 days after the first injection (of vaccine or placebo). The protocol was immunoSEQ multiplex PCR, while the TCRdb copy is restricted to in-frame clones and leaves out a portion. Of roughly 380,000 clones in the sample, 85% to 90% were seen once. Here the sequenced sample was peripheral blood, taken in a trial of Ad26.COV2.S vaccine versus placebo. These receptors originate from a person between 18 and 59 years old who received the Ad26.COV2.S COVID-19 vaccine or a placebo.

The chain has TRBV7-8 and TRBJ2-5, with D hard to call. The CDR3 consists of 15 residues. Trimming removed 0 bases from V and 0 bases from J, with 8 bases in between. CDR1 is SGHVS and CDR2 is FQNEAQ in the germline V gene. CDR3 nucleotides: TGTGCCAGCAGCTTAGCCAGACGTCACCAAGAGACCCAGTACTTC. It yields the protein CASSLARRHQETQYF.

The chain carries TRBV6-1 and TRBJ2-1; TRBD2 matches at 10 bases. V shed 3 bases, J shed 4 bases, and the junction held 3 bases outside the gene matches. The CDR3 totals 15 residues. Germline CDR1 and CDR2: MNHNS and SASEGT. The CDR3: CASSDALAGYNEQFF. The CDR3 DNA sequence: TGTGCCAGCAGTGACGCACTAGCGGGGTACAATGAGCAGTTCTTC.

Of note for this clone: Additional DNA sequences in this sample encode the identical CDR3. The genes are TRBV9 and TRBJ1-1; D may be TRBD1 (6 bases). The germline V gene has CDR1 SGDLS and CDR2 YYNGEE. V shed 0 bases and J shed 5 bases, with 8 bases lying between them. This CDR3 has 13 amino acids. The DNA for the CDR3 is TGTGCCAGCAGCGTAGGTCAGGGGACTGAAGCTTTCTTT. Amino acids: CASSVGQGTEAFF.

This sequence joins TRBV7-8 and TRBJ2-5; 10 bases are shared with TRBD1. With 6 bases clipped from V and 5 bases from J, the junction kept 9 bases outside the gene matches. Germline CDR1 is SGHVS and CDR2 is FQNEAQ. This CDR3 has 15 residues. The CDR3 DNA follows: TGTGCCAGCAGACCAGACAGGGGGCGAGGGGAGACCCAGTACTTC. Translation gives CASRPDRGRGETQYF.

As to this clone: This sample includes further DNA sequences coding for the same CDR3. This chain joins TRBV6-5 and TRBJ2-7; no reliable D call. Trimming cost V 0 bases and J 1 base, with 4 bases left between them. The germline CDR1 and CDR2 sequences are MNHEY and SVGAGI. The CDR3 is 13 amino acids. Here the CDR3 reads CASSYSGSYEQYF. For the CDR3, the DNA is TGTGCCAGCAGTTACTCGGGGTCCTACGAGCAGTACTTC.

V is TRBV27 and J is TRBJ2-7, with 11 bases that match TRBD2. V trimming: 5 bases; J trimming: 7 bases; junction bases outside the gene matches: 7. From germline, CDR1 is MNHEY and CDR2 SMNVEV (reference sequence). This CDR3 has 14 residues. The CDR3 loop is CASSPLAGVGEQYF. Here the CDR3 DNA reads TGTGCCAGCAGTCCACTAGCGGGGGTAGGGGAGCAGTACTTC.

The genes are TRBV27 and TRBJ2-3; D is tentatively TRBD1 or TRBD2 (6 bases each). Germline CDR1 reads MNHEY; CDR2 reads SMNVEV (reference sequence). V lost 10 bases to trimming and J lost 9 bases, with 14 bases between them. CDR3 length: 11 amino acids. The CDR3 region is CATALGGTQYF. The CDR3 DNA is TGTGCCACCGCCCTAGGGGGGACGCAGTATTTT.

The rearrangement links TRBV2 to TRBJ2-7, with unresolved D. The V and J ends lost 10 bases and 3 bases respectively, with 13 bases between them. Looked up from germline, CDR1 is SNHLY and CDR2 is FYNNEI. The CDR3 is 12 amino acids. CDR3 bases: TGTGCCACGGGTGGGCCCGGCTACGAGCAGTACTTC. Translated: CATGGPGYEQYF.

V is TRBV2 and J is TRBJ2-7, with D uncertain. Trimming removed 4 bases from V and 4 bases from J, with 8 bases in between. Germline-derived CDR1 and CDR2 are SNHLY and FYNNEI. The CDR3 totals 12 residues. The CDR3 DNA follows: TGTGCCAGCAGTGCGACACTTTACGAGCAGTACTTC. This translates into CASSATLYEQYF.

The chain carries TRBV25-1 and TRBJ2-2; D is unresolved. Trimming left V 10 bases short and J 1 base short, with 16 bases between. Looked up from germline, CDR1 is MGHDK and CDR2 is SYGVNS. The length of the CDR3 is 15 residues. This CDR3 reads CATRALGKNTGELFF. The CDR3 DNA reads TGTGCCACCCGGGCCCTTGGGAAGAACACCGGGGAGCTGTTTTTT.

A note on this clone: Other DNA sequences in this specimen translate into the identical CDR3. The chain joins TRBV5-4 to TRBJ2-7; D unclear. This CDR3 region has 12 residues. V lost 0 bases and J 4 bases, leaving 5 bases between the germline ends. Germline V gene sequence: CDR1 SGHNT, CDR2 YYREEE (reference sequence). CDR3 loop: CASSLVGYEQYF. In DNA, the CDR3 is TGTGCCAGCAGCTTGGTTGGGTACGAGCAGTACTTC.

The rearrangement links TRBV10-1 to TRBJ2-3; 11 bases fit TRBD2. Germline loops: CDR1 WNHNN, CDR2 SYGVQD (reference sequence). The CDR3 length is 16 residues. V was pared by 0 bases and J by 3 bases, with 2 bases of the junction left unmatched. The chain's CDR3 is CASSESSSGGTDTQYF. The CDR3 DNA reads as TGCGCCAGCAGTGAGTCGTCTAGCGGGGGGACAGATACGCAGTATTTT.

The chain uses TRBV19 and TRBJ1-1; D gene unclear. Germline-derived CDR1 and CDR2 are LNHDA and SQIVND (reference sequence). V lost 4 bases and J lost 4, with 25 bases in between. The CDR3 extends over 18 amino acids. For the CDR3, the DNA is TGTGCCAGTAGTAATTACGGGGTCCCGTCCATCGAGGGCACTGAAGCTTTCTTT. This translates into CASSNYGVPSIEGTEAFF.

This clone has a handful of counts. This specimen includes other DNA sequences encoding the same CDR3. The chain couples TRBV28 to TRBJ2-5, with D possibly being TRBD2 (6 bases). V was clipped by 2 bases and J by 5 bases, with 9 bases between them. The CDR3 consists of 13 residues. Germline CDR1 reads MDHEN; CDR2 reads SYDVKM. CDR3 residues: CASSLGGRETQYF. The CDR3 bases are TGTGCCAGCAGTTTAGGGGGGAGGGAGACCCAGTACTTC.

The chain couples TRBV3-1 (or the pseudogene TRBV3-2) to TRBJ2-7, with 12 positions matching TRBD2. With V trimmed by 4 bases and J by 2 bases, 3 bases remained unmatched. Germline loops: CDR1 LGHDT, CDR2 YNNKEL (reference sequence). The CDR3 is 15 amino acids. CDR3: CASSRLAGVTYEQYF. The CDR3, as DNA: TGTGCCAGCAGCCGACTAGCGGGGGTTACCTACGAGCAGTACTTC.

The rearrangement links TRBV2 to TRBJ2-6; maybe TRBD2 (7 bases). This CDR3 is 18 amino acids long. The germline V and J ends were trimmed by 6 bases and 0 bases, with 18 bases remaining between them. Germline CDR1 and CDR2: SNHLY and FYNNEI. CDR3 nucleotide sequence: TGTGCCAGCAGCCCATGGCTAGGGGGGGTCTCTGGGGCCAACGTCCTGACTTTC. It translates to CASSPWLGGVSGANVLTF.

This chain connects TRBV3-1 (or the pseudogene TRBV3-2) to TRBJ2-1; D possibly corresponds to TRBD1 (6 bases). Per the germline V gene, CDR1 is LGHDT and CDR2 is YNNKEL (reference sequence). V gave up 3 bases and J gave up 9 bases, with 15 bases separating them. The CDR3 is made up of 14 amino acids. This CDR3 is CASSQNLQGGEQFF. In DNA form, the CDR3 reads TGTGCCAGCAGCCAGAATTTACAGGGCGGTGAGCAGTTCTTC.

This clone was observed a handful of times. The CDR3 is CASSLGRRTSTDTQYF. CDR3 in DNA: TGTGCCAGCTCGCTGGGACGGAGGACTAGCACAGATACGCAGTATTTT. V is TRBV18 and J is TRBJ2-3; TRBD1 or TRBD2 may be the D gene (5 bases each). Germline V CDR1 and CDR2: KGHSH, LQKENI. The germline V and J ends were trimmed by 6 bases and 0 bases, with 16 bases remaining between them. The CDR3 has 16 residues.

This clone was seen a handful of times. The V gene is TRBV5-1, the J gene TRBJ2-7; the D gene is possibly TRBD2 (5 bases). CDR1 is SGHRS and CDR2 is YFSETQ in the germline V gene. The CDR3 runs 15 residues. Trimming pared 0 bases from V and 7 bases from J, leaving 17 bases between. The CDR3 loop is CASSLGQVDGGEQYF. The CDR3 DNA is TGCGCCAGCAGCTTGGGGCAGGTGGACGGCGGGGAGCAGTACTTC.

The rearrangement joins TRBV7-9 to TRBJ1-4, with D possibly TRBD1 on 6 matching bases. CDR3 length: 14 amino acids. CDR1 and CDR2 from the germline V gene are SEHNR and FQNEAQ (reference sequence). Trimming left V 5 bases short and J 4 bases short, with 11 bases between. The CDR3 region is CASSKDSFNEKLFF. CDR3 in DNA: TGTGCCAGCAGCAAGGACAGCTTTAATGAAAAACTGTTTTTT.

The chain has TRBV6-5 and TRBJ2-5; 8 nucleotides line up with TRBD1. The junction had 7 bases not matched to a gene; V was cut back by 4 bases and J by 3 bases. The V gene's germline CDR1 is MNHEY and CDR2 SVGAGI. The CDR3 is 15 amino acids. The CDR3 loop is CASSSGQGREETQYF. The CDR3, as DNA: TGTGCCAGCAGTTCCGGACAGGGAAGGGAAGAGACCCAGTACTTC.

The V call is TRBV4-1, the J call TRBJ1-1, with D maybe TRBD1 (5 bases). The length of the CDR3 is 16 residues. V lost 0 bases and J 4 bases, leaving 15 bases between the germline ends. Per the germline V gene, CDR1 is MGHRA and CDR2 is YSYEKL. Written as DNA, the CDR3 is TGCGCCAGCAGCCAAGATCCGGGTCGGGGGGGCACTGAAGCTTTCTTT. It translates to CASSQDPGRGGTEAFF.

This sequence joins TRBV7-2 and TRBJ2-3; D is possibly TRBD1 (5 bases). CDR3 size: 16 residues. Per the germline V gene, CDR1 is SGHTA and CDR2 is FQGNSA. V shed 4 bases and J shed 3 bases, with 17 bases lying between them. The CDR3 sequence: CASSYQGAHFTDTQYF. The CDR3 nucleotides read TGTGCCAGCAGCTACCAGGGTGCCCATTTTACAGATACGCAGTATTTT.

This chain joins TRBV5-4 and TRBJ2-1, with D perhaps TRBD2 (6 bases). V was pared by 4 bases and J by 5 bases, with 13 bases between. Germline V gene data show CDR1 as SGHNT and CDR2 as YYREEE (reference sequence). The CDR3 loop spans 14 amino acids. This CDR3 is CASSPPGDHNEQFF. The CDR3, as DNA: TGTGCCAGCAGCCCCCCGGGGGACCACAATGAGCAGTTCTTC.

This sequence joins TRBV6-5 and TRBJ2-1, with 11 positions matching TRBD2. This CDR3 is built from 13 residues. V was pared by 4 bases and J by 9 bases, with 2 bases of the junction left unmatched. In germline, CDR1 is MNHEY, CDR2 SVGAGI. This CDR3 is CASSFGTSGEQFF. The CDR3 DNA follows: TGTGCCAGCAGTTTCGGGACTAGCGGTGAGCAGTTCTTC.

This rearrangement joins TRBV13 to TRBJ1-2, with D possibly being TRBD1 (6 bases). The V end lost 3 bases, the J end lost 7 bases, and 21 bases lay between the germline ends. Germline-derived CDR1 and CDR2 are PRHDT and FYEKMQ (reference sequence). The CDR3 is made up of 16 amino acids. The chain's CDR3 is CASSLVRGTPSGGYTF. The CDR3 bases are TGTGCCAGCAGCTTGGTGAGGGGGACCCCTTCAGGTGGCTACACCTTC.